Each of the 17 T cell receptor beta chains below was sequenced from the same sample in a study of T cell responses to AZD1222 COVID-19 vaccine. Some clones are missing from TCRdb's copy, which holds only in-frame ones; the method was immunoSEQ multiplex PCR. The table has roughly 120,000 clones, 87% seen once; the top ten hold 6.5% to 8.5%. The input for sequencing was peripheral blood, taken on day 0 of AZD1222 vaccination. All receptors come from an adult in good health.

V and J are TRBV10-3 and TRBJ1-3; 7 bases are shared with TRBD1. CDR3 length: 16 amino acids. CDR1 and CDR2 from the germline V gene are ENHRY and SYGVKD. V gave up 0 bases and J gave up 8 bases; unmatched junction bases: 10. CDR3 amino acids: CAISESGRGIWDTIYF. CDR3 DNA: TGTGCCATCAGTGAGTCCGGCAGGGGGATTTGGGACACCATATATTTT.

This clone has just one count. This chain uses TRBV2 with TRBJ1-4; D might be TRBD1 (6 bases). The CDR3 sequence is 17 residues long. Germline values: CDR1 SNHLY, CDR2 FYNNEI. The germline V and J ends were trimmed by 1 base and 5 bases, with 17 bases remaining between them. DNA of the CDR3: TGTGCCAGCAGTGAAGTGGGGGGCGGGACGGTAAATGAAAAACTGTTTTTT. This codes for CASSEVGGGTVNEKLFF. The variable domain in full, completed from reference TRBV2 and TRBJ1-4, reads EPEVTQTPSHQVTQMGQEVILRCVPISNHLYFYWYRQILGQKVEFLVSFYNNEISEKSEIFDDQFSVERPDGSNFTLKIRSTKLEDSAMYFCASSEVGGGTVNEKLFFGSGTQLSVL.

This clone came up a few times. The V gene is TRBV7-9, the J gene TRBJ1-6; 8 bases fit TRBD1. The CDR3 has 15 residues. Germline V gene sequence: CDR1 SEHNR, CDR2 FQNEAQ (reference sequence). V dropped 3 bases and J dropped 7; count of bases not matched to a gene: 5. CDR3 in amino acids: CASSFGQGGNSPLHF. CDR3 DNA: TGTGCCAGCAGCTTTGGACAGGGAGGCAATTCACCCCTCCACTTT.

The chain employs TRBV21-1 and TRBJ2-3; no DNA check was done on the table's D call, TRBD1. TRBV21-1 corresponds to a pseudogene. The CDR3 is made up of 14 amino acids. CDR3 sequence (DNA): TGTGCCAGCAACACGACAGCTAGCACAGATACGCAGTATTTT. Amino acids: CASNTTASTDTQYF.

The chain is built from TRBV7-9 and TRBJ2-3; the D is unclear. The germline V and J ends were trimmed by 4 bases and 6 bases, with 8 bases remaining between them. CDR1 SEHNR and CDR2 FQNEAQ come from the germline V gene (reference sequence). The CDR3 has 12 residues. CDR3 sequence (DNA): TGTGCCAGCAGCTCCACGAGGGATACGCAGTATTTT. As protein: CASSSTRDTQYF.

This clone has just one count. The rearrangement joins TRBV30 to TRBJ1-5; D is possibly TRBD1 (6 bases). The V gene lost 2 bases and the J gene lost 5 bases, with 13 bases spanning the gap. CDR1 and CDR2 from the germline V gene are GTSNPN and SVGIG (reference sequence). The CDR3 runs to 14 residues. CDR3 sequence: CAWSRGVKDQPQHF. The CDR3 nucleotides are TGTGCCTGGAGTAGGGGGGTTAAGGATCAGCCCCAGCATTTT.

This chain connects TRBV28 to TRBJ2-6, with D unresolved. Trimming shortened V by 6 bases and J by 0 bases, and 3 bases separated the two germline ends. The CDR3 has 13 amino acids. The germline V gene encodes CDR1 MDHEN and CDR2 SYDVKM. The CDR3 loop reads CASRNSGANVLTF. CDR3 sequence (DNA): TGTGCCAGCAGGAACTCTGGGGCCAACGTCCTGACTTTC.

The CDR3 here is CASSLWGRENTEAFF. CDR3 coding DNA: TGTGCCAGCAGTTTGTGGGGGCGGGAGAACACTGAAGCTTTCTTT. This rearrangement joins TRBV28 to TRBJ1-1; TRBD1 might be the D (6 bases). In germline, CDR1 is MDHEN, CDR2 SYDVKM. Trimming stripped 3 bases from V and 1 base from J, with 12 bases between. This CDR3 is built from 15 residues.

The chain has TRBV18 and TRBJ1-5; D ambiguous. Germline CDR1 KGHSH, CDR2 LQKENI. The length of the CDR3 is 12 residues. V lost 2 bases and J lost 2, with 1 base in between. CDR3: CASSPGNQPQHF. CDR3 DNA: TGTGCCAGCTCACCAGGCAATCAGCCCCAGCATTTT. Looking up the rest from reference TRBV18 and TRBJ1-5 gives the full variable domain: NAGVMQNPRHLVRRRGQEARLRCSPMKGHSHVYWYRQLPEEGLKFMVYLQKENIIDESGMPKERFSAEFPKEGPSILRIQQVVRGDSAAYFCASSPGNQPQHFGDGTRLSIL.

The V call is TRBV7-2, the J call TRBJ1-1, with no clear D. Germline V gives CDR1 SGHTA, CDR2 FQGNSA. CDR3 length: 13 amino acids. The V end lost 1 base, the J end lost 2 bases, and 5 bases lay between the germline ends. The CDR3 reads CASSLDFNTEAFF. CDR3 DNA sequence: TGTGCCAGCAGCTTAGACTTCAACACTGAAGCTTTCTTT.

The chain combines TRBV7-9 with TRBJ1-3; 7 bases agree with TRBD1. CDR3 length: 14 residues. After removal of 7 bases from V and 8 bases from J, the junction contained 11 bases not matched to a gene. Germline V gene lookup returns CDR1 SEHNR and CDR2 FQNEAQ (reference sequence). CDR3 protein: CASTRSEGADTIYF. The CDR3 bases are TGTGCCAGCACTCGATCGGAGGGGGCGGACACCATATATTTT.

The gene calls are TRBV29-1 and TRBJ1-4, with D maybe TRBD1 (6 bases). This CDR3 region has 16 residues. Germline V gives CDR1 SQVTM, CDR2 ANQGSEA. Trimming took 0 bases from V and 8 from J, leaving 19 bases between them. DNA for the CDR3: TGCAGCGTTGAAGATGGCCCCACAGGGACTGGGGAAAAACTGTTTTTT. Translating it yields CSVEDGPTGTGEKLFF.

J is TRBJ1-1 and V is TRBV29-1; D uncertain. Germline values: CDR1 SQVTM, CDR2 ANQGSEA. V lost 5 bases and J lost 5, with 12 bases in between. The CDR3 runs to 12 residues. The CDR3 is CSVNGLRTEAFF. As DNA, the CDR3 is TGCAGCGTTAACGGACTCAGGACTGAAGCTTTCTTT.

The chain uses TRBV20-1 and TRBJ1-2; no reliable D call. This CDR3 is built from 13 residues. Trimming took 3 bases from V and 5 from J, leaving 13 bases between them. From germline, CDR1 is DFQATT and CDR2 SNEGSKA (reference sequence). The CDR3 bases are TGCAGTGCTAGTTCCACGTCACCTTATGGCTACACCTTC. It translates to CSASSTSPYGYTF.

J is TRBJ2-1 and V is TRBV5-6, with 12 bases that match TRBD1. The CDR3 covers 16 residues. The V gene end was trimmed by 3 bases and the J gene end by 8 bases; junction bases not matched to a gene: 9. Germline V gives CDR1 SGHDT, CDR2 YYEEEE. CDR3 in amino acids: CASSSTAGTGGYEQFF. The CDR3 DNA is TGTGCCAGCAGCTCCACAGCCGGGACAGGGGGCTATGAGCAGTTCTTC.

The chain recombines TRBV5-6 with TRBJ1-2, with a weak D call TRBD1 (6 bases). Per germline, CDR1 SGHDT and CDR2 YYEEEE. V lost 3 bases and J lost 8, with 17 bases in between. This CDR3 contains 14 residues. Written as DNA, the CDR3 is TGTGCCAGCAGCTCCGGGACACTCTCTGTGGGCTACACCTTC. It encodes CASSSGTLSVGYTF.

This clone was counted a single time. The chain is built from TRBV10-3 and TRBJ1-1; D gene unclear. The V end lost 4 bases, the J end lost 0 bases, and 12 bases lay between the germline ends. There are 15 residues in the CDR3. The germline V gene has CDR1 ENHRY and CDR2 SYGVKD. The CDR3 DNA follows: TGTGCCATCAGTGTGGAGGGAATCATGAACACTGAAGCTTTCTTT. Translation: CAISVEGIMNTEAFF.